Following are 27 T cell receptor beta chains from one sample sequenced in a study of cytomegalovirus exposure and HLA in healthy donors. PCR used 60 Vbeta primers and 13 Jbeta primers. Measured with immunoSEQ multiplex PCR; TCRdb has only the in-frame clones, and not every one. This sample yields 130,000 to 150,000 clones, of which roughly three quarters are seen a single time; roughly 6.3% belongs to the top ten. Input material: PBMCs. Receptor source: a woman in her 40s in good health and CMV-seropositive.

The gene calls are TRBV6-1 and TRBJ1-2; weak D call: TRBD1 (5 bases). Germline V lookup: CDR1 MNHNS, CDR2 SASEGT. The CDR3 is 12 residues long. The V gene lost 4 bases and the J gene lost 3 bases, with 6 bases spanning the gap. CDR3 coding DNA: TGTGCCAGCAGTGTGACAGACTATGGCTACACCTTC. Residues: CASSVTDYGYTF.

V gene TRBV18 combines with J gene TRBJ2-2; TRBD2 might be the D (5 bases). The V end was cut by 3 bases, the J end by 4 bases, with 12 bases between. The CDR3 loop spans 15 amino acids. Looked up from germline, CDR1 is KGHSH and CDR2 is LQKENI. CDR3 loop: CASSPTEGITGELFF. CDR3 DNA sequence: TGTGCCAGCTCACCTACAGAGGGAATCACCGGGGAGCTGTTTTTT.

This clone was counted a single time. The V and J genes are TRBV10-2 and TRBJ2-1; 14 bases line up with TRBD2. The V gene end was trimmed by 5 bases and the J gene end by 9 bases; junction bases not matched to a gene: 12. Germline V gene sequence: CDR1 WSHSY, CDR2 SAAADI. There are 17 residues in the CDR3. CDR3 residues: CASSPAVGTSGGGEQFF. In DNA, the CDR3 is TGCGCCAGCAGTCCAGCGGTAGGGACTAGCGGGGGCGGTGAGCAGTTCTTC.

The chain carries TRBV5-1 and TRBJ2-2; D is unresolved. The CDR3 contains 14 residues. Germline-derived CDR1 and CDR2 are SGHRS and YFSETQ. V lost 4 bases to trimming and J lost 1 base, with 8 bases between them. The CDR3 loop is CASSDHLNTGELFF. CDR3 nucleotide sequence: TGCGCCAGCAGCGATCACTTGAACACCGGGGAGCTGTTTTTT.

V gene TRBV9 combines with J gene TRBJ2-5; D is unresolved. This CDR3 is 13 amino acids long. V was trimmed by 4 bases and J by 0 bases, leaving 7 bases between them. The germline CDR1 and CDR2 sequences are SGDLS and YYNGEE. As DNA, the CDR3 is TGTGCCAGCAGCCTGACTCACCAAGAGACCCAGTACTTC. Its protein is CASSLTHQETQYF.

The rearrangement links TRBV15 to TRBJ2-3; 9 bases map to TRBD1. This CDR3 is 16 amino acids long. Germline trimming cut 2 bases from V and 6 bases from J; bases unmatched to any gene: 9. Germline values: CDR1 LNHNV, CDR2 YYDKDF (reference sequence). The CDR3 region has the DNA TGTGCCACCAGCAGACCGGGACAGGGCCTCAGTGATACGCAGTATTTT. It codes for CATSRPGQGLSDTQYF.

The rearrangement joins TRBV7-9 to TRBJ2-2; possibly TRBD2 for D (6 bases). Germline V lookup: CDR1 SEHNR, CDR2 FQNEAQ (reference sequence). Trimming cost V 5 bases and J 8 bases, with 15 bases left between them. CDR3 size: 14 residues. DNA of the CDR3: TGTGCCAGCAGCACCACCGGAGGGGCTGGGGAGCTGTTTTTT. Translated, it gives CASSTTGGAGELFF.

This clone was picked up one time. The chain links TRBV19 to TRBJ2-6; 8 bases match TRBD1. J lost 4 bases, V lost 2 bases, and 7 bases had no gene match. Looked up from germline, CDR1 is LNHDA and CDR2 is SQIVND (reference sequence). This CDR3 is built from 17 residues. The CDR3 coding sequence is TGTGCCAGTAGTATATATAACAGGGGGTCGGGGGCCAACGTCCTGACTTTC. Translating it yields CASSIYNRGSGANVLTF.

As concerns this clone: One end of the junction is discordant with germline, which a read error may explain. This sequence joins TRBV7-9 and TRBJ2-2; 9 bases are shared with TRBD1. The CDR3 has 16 residues. Germline V gene data show CDR1 as SEHNR and CDR2 as FQNEAQ (reference sequence). The DNA of the CDR3 is TGTTCCAGCAGGGGAGGACAGGGGAAAGGGACCGGGGAGCTGTTTTTT. Its protein product is CSSRGGQGKGTGELFF.

This chain uses TRBV6-6 with TRBJ1-5; no clear D gene. Per germline, CDR1 MNHNY and CDR2 SVGAGI (reference sequence). The CDR3 contains 15 residues. V was trimmed by 2 bases and J by 0 bases, leaving 8 bases between them. CDR3 sequence reads: CASSYEGTSNQPQHF. The CDR3 DNA follows: TGTGCCAGCAGTTACGAGGGTACTAGCAATCAGCCCCAGCATTTT.

V is TRBV7-9 and J is TRBJ2-1; D is unclear. CDR3 size: 15 residues. Germline V lookup: CDR1 SEHNR, CDR2 FQNEAQ (reference sequence). Trimming shortened V by 1 base and J by 2 bases, and 9 bases separated the two germline ends. CDR3: CASSLGSGTYNEQFF. The CDR3 DNA follows: TGTGCCAGCAGCTTAGGGTCTGGCACCTACAATGAGCAGTTCTTC.

The chain employs TRBV6-5 and TRBJ2-1; weak D call: TRBD1 (5 bases). Per germline, CDR1 MNHEY and CDR2 SVGAGI. CDR3 length equals 12 residues. Deletions cut 8 bases from V and 9 bases from J, with 14 bases between. The chain's CDR3 is CASGAGSGEQFF. CDR3 nucleotides: TGTGCCAGCGGGGCTGGGTCCGGTGAGCAGTTCTTC.

This clone was observed a single time. This chain uses TRBV5-6 with TRBJ2-2; 11 bases agree with TRBD1. Trimming at V came to 0 bases and at J to 6 bases, leaving 1 base not matched to a gene. The CDR3 extends over 15 amino acids. The germline V gene has CDR1 SGHDT and CDR2 YYEEEE. CDR3 coding DNA: TGTGCCAGCAGCTTGGGGGACAGGGGGTCCGGGGAGCTGTTTTTT. Its translation is CASSLGDRGSGELFF.

The genes are TRBV9 and TRBJ2-7; the match to TRBD1 covers 7 bases. V lost 2 bases, J lost 5 bases, and 10 bases stayed unmatched. This CDR3 contains 15 residues. Germline CDR1 and CDR2: SGDLS and YYNGEE. For the CDR3, the DNA is TGTGCCAGCAGCGTCGAGGGGGCGTCGTTCAACGAGCAGTACTTC. Translated, it gives CASSVEGASFNEQYF.

A word on this clone: The sample holds other DNA sequences that translate to the same CDR3. The J gene is TRBJ1-6, the V gene TRBV2; 7 positions agree with TRBD1. The germline V gene has CDR1 SNHLY and CDR2 FYNNEI. J lost 9 bases, V lost 6 bases, and 2 bases had no gene match. The CDR3 loop spans 12 amino acids. The DNA for the CDR3 is TGTGCCAGCAGAGGGGACAGTTCACCCCTCCACTTT. Encoded protein: CASRGDSSPLHF.

The chain is built from TRBV9 and TRBJ2-2; maybe TRBD2 (7 bases). V was shortened by 3 bases and J by 5 bases, with 17 bases between the two germline ends. Germline CDR1 is SGDLS and CDR2 is YYNGEE. CDR3 length equals 16 residues. In nucleotides, the CDR3 is TGTGCCAGCAGCGGAGGGGGGGCGGAAGATACCGGGGAGCTGTTTTTT. Its translation: CASSGGGAEDTGELFF.

CDR3 coding DNA: TGTGCCAGCAGCAGCAGACCTAGCGGGGGGGCCAGCGAGCAGTACTTC. As protein: CASSSRPSGGASEQYF. The rearrangement joins TRBV11-2 to TRBJ2-7; 12 bases align to TRBD2. Germline V gives CDR1 SGHAT, CDR2 FQNNGV. The V and J ends lost 5 bases and 6 bases, in that order; junction bases with no gene match: 11. There are 16 residues in the CDR3. Variable domain in full (rest from reference TRBV11-2 and TRBJ2-7): EAGVAQSPRYKIIEKRQSVAFWCNPISGHATLYWYQQILGQGPKLLIQFQNNGVVDDSQLPKDRFSAERLKGVDSTLKIQPAKLEDSAVYLCASSSRPSGGASEQYFGPGTRLTVT.

J is TRBJ2-1 and V is TRBV7-3; no definite D call. This CDR3 spans 14 amino acids. CDR1 and CDR2 from the germline V gene are SGHTA and FQGTGA. Trimming stripped 1 base from V and 10 bases from J, with 14 bases between. The CDR3 protein is CASSLRGGLKEQFF. The CDR3 DNA follows: TGTGCCAGCAGCTTAAGAGGCGGTCTGAAGGAGCAGTTCTTC. The variable domain in full, completed from reference TRBV7-3 and TRBJ2-1, reads GAGVSQTPSNKVTEKGKYVELRCDPISGHTALYWYRQSLGQGPEFLIYFQGTGAADDSGLPNDRFFAVRPEGSVSTLKIQRTERGDSAVYLCASSLRGGLKEQFFGPGTRLTVL.

The table lists this clone with a few counts. The V gene is TRBV6-5, the J gene TRBJ1-1; unclear D gene. The CDR3 extends over 14 amino acids. Between the trimmed V and J ends, which lost 6 bases and 0 bases, there was a span of 11 bases. Germline loops: CDR1 MNHEY, CDR2 SVGAGI. In DNA, the CDR3 is TGTGCCAGCAGCACAGTCCGTATGAACACTGAAGCTTTCTTT. Its protein product is CASSTVRMNTEAFF.

V and J are TRBV5-1 and TRBJ2-3; the D gene is possibly TRBD2 (6 bases). The germline CDR1 and CDR2 sequences are SGHRS and YFSETQ. The CDR3 is 15 residues long. Trimming left V 2 bases short and J 4 bases short, with 14 bases between. The CDR3 region has the DNA TGCGCCAGCAGCTTTGAGGGGAGGTATGCAGATACGCAGTATTTT. Translated: CASSFEGRYADTQYF. Based on the CDR3 plus reference TRBV5-1 and TRBJ2-3, the full variable domain is KAGVTQTPRYLIKTRGQQVTLSCSPISGHRSVSWYQQTPGQGLQFLFEYFSETQRNKGNFPGRFSGRQFSNSRSEMNVSTLELGDSALYLCASSFEGRYADTQYFGPGTRLTVL.

This clone was counted a single time. This chain connects TRBV6-5 to TRBJ2-7; D may be TRBD1 (6 bases). This CDR3 contains 15 residues. The V end was cut by 3 bases, the J end by 4 bases, with 16 bases between. Looked up from germline, CDR1 is MNHEY and CDR2 is SVGAGI. CDR3: CASSYLQGLDYEQYF. CDR3 bases: TGTGCCAGCAGTTATCTACAGGGTCTGGATTACGAGCAGTACTTC.

The chain joins TRBV6-6 to TRBJ2-7; 11 bases are shared with TRBD1. The CDR3 length is 13 residues. V was pared by 10 bases and J by 5 bases, with 7 bases of the junction left unmatched. Looked up from germline, CDR1 is MNHNY and CDR2 is SVGAGI (reference sequence). For the CDR3, the DNA is TGTGCCACCAAGGGACAGGGGGTCGACGAGCAGTACTTC. Its translation: CATKGQGVDEQYF.

This clone was seen a few times. The chain links TRBV9 to TRBJ1-2; TRBD1 might be the D (5 bases). The CDR3 extends over 15 amino acids. Germline CDR1 reads SGDLS; CDR2 reads YYNGEE. The germline V and J ends were trimmed by 0 bases and 4 bases, with 13 bases remaining between them. For the CDR3, the DNA is TGTGCCAGCAGCGTAGGCAAGGACAAGATCTATGGCTACACCTTC. The encoded protein is CASSVGKDKIYGYTF.

The rearrangement links TRBV6-6 to TRBJ1-1, with a tentative D call TRBD1 (5 bases). This CDR3 region has 13 residues. Trimming pared 7 bases from V and 5 bases from J, leaving 14 bases between. Germline assignment: CDR1 MNHNY and CDR2 SVGAGI (reference sequence). This CDR3 reads CASTTGGYTEAFF. The CDR3 coding sequence is TGTGCCAGCACTACCGGGGGGTATACTGAAGCTTTCTTT.

About this clone: At one end the junction does not follow the germline gene, possibly because of a read error. The rearrangement uses TRBV5-1 and TRBJ1-2, with D perhaps TRBD1 (5 bases). The CDR3 extends over 12 amino acids. Germline V gives CDR1 SGHRS, CDR2 YFSETQ. The CDR3 sequence is CAAGGGTGGYTF. CDR3 bases: TGCGCCGCTGGGGGGGGGACTGGTGGCTACACCTTT.

The chain uses TRBV6-6 and TRBJ1-4; a weak D match, TRBD1 (5 bases). Trimming removed 7 bases from V and 0 bases from J, with 15 bases in between. The CDR3 covers 16 residues. Germline CDR1 is MNHNY and CDR2 is SVGAGI (reference sequence). CDR3 residues: CASTHRGFATNEKLFF. CDR3 DNA: TGTGCCAGCACCCATCGGGGGTTTGCAACTAATGAAAAACTGTTTTTT.

The chain recombines TRBV2 with TRBJ2-1; D remains ambiguous. The CDR3 runs 12 residues. Germline loops: CDR1 SNHLY, CDR2 FYNNEI. V shed 3 bases and J shed 6 bases, with 6 bases lying between them. In DNA form, the CDR3 reads TGTGCCAGCAGTGACGAGGTCAATGAGCAGTTCTTC. Residues: CASSDEVNEQFF.